This T cell receptor (beta chain) was sequenced during a study of CD8+ T cells in alopecia areata. Across the whole study: Tofacitinib was taken orally by treated patients, and the dose was 5 to 10 mg twice daily.

Study conclusions and caveats: In blood and scalp, many expanded lesional clones persisted during tofacitinib. Clarity of TCR sharing across patients fell short of that in mice, possibly HLA-related.

The CDR3 sequence is 16 residues long. Germline assignment: CDR1 SGDLS and CDR2 YYNGEE. V lost 0 bases to trimming and J lost 2 bases; unmatched junction nucleotides: 4. The treatment was: oral pan-JAK inhibitor, 5-10 mg twice daily. Obtained from alopecia areata patients were lesional scalp punch biopsies along with peripheral blood. RNA, once extracted, was reverse transcribed into cDNA for use as the sequencing template. Sequencing used immunoSEQ multiplex PCR; TCRdb keeps in-frame clones, though not all of them. There are about 250,000 clones in the sample; roughly 60% occur only once, and about 0.89% lies in the top ten. With regard to this clone: The antigen is unknown.

The receptor's source is a human donor with alopecia areata. Material: CD4+ T cells sorted from blood, obtained at approximately week 51, from a patient treated with tofacitinib. This chain uses TRBV9 with TRBJ2-5; 10 nucleotides align to TRBD2. As DNA, the CDR3 is TGTGCCAGCAGCGTAGGCCATAGCGGGGGGCAAGAGACCCAGTACTTC. Amino acid sequence: CASSVGHSGGQETQYF.